This T cell receptor (beta chain) was retrieved from a study of cytomegalovirus exposure and HLA in healthy donors (dated by TCRdb to the late 2010s). Some background on the complete study: A later analysis indicated that the 95 to 150 validation repertoires were generated on the platform also employed for the 700 or so repertoires of the first cohort. The study was designed to test whether signatures of past pathogen exposure could be identified by cataloging public T cell receptors. Along with the approximately 650-subject first cohort, a separate validation cohort of over a hundred different subjects was used. To predict cytomegalovirus infection status, the study combined high-throughput TCR immunosequencing, statistical association of individual TCRs with disease status, and machine learning. Here is what the overall study found, with its caveats: A few of the identified cytomegalovirus-associated TCR beta chains were confirmed in vitro to be specific for cytomegalovirus antigens. The classifier was reported to diagnose cytomegalovirus status with high specificity and sensitivity in both the original cohort and the validation cohort. Across donors, most TCR sequences were observed very rarely, whereas some public TCRs were present in many individuals. Of the cluster scores, about 94% were above 0 in a later analysis, which found that TCRs clustered in the first cohort also tended to co-occur in the roughly 130 validation repertoires. The study gave a list of over 150 TCR beta chains associated with cytomegalovirus. The validation cohort had no HLA typing available for a later analysis, so co-occurrence within that cohort was assessed over all 120 or so repertoires. It was suggested by the authors that the approach could potentially be generalized to other disease states and immunological phenotypes.

For this clone: Its antigen has not been determined. Per-base qualities were not stored, and no clone one base away is much larger.

Library prep was done by the immunoSEQ multiplex PCR assay. From the authors' description of their analysis: To diagnose cytomegalovirus status from the catalog of TCR beta chain sequences, a statistical classification framework was built. The clones in this table, taken by TCRdb from immuneACCESS, are in-frame only. Not every clone is retained; where verified, under half of the shortfall comes from an unresolved V gene, and the cause of the rest is unknown. The D gene and trimming were derived from the DNA, and the V and J assignments and clone size from that table. The sample includes about 330,000 clones, with roughly 90% observed a single time. The ten top clones hold approximately 1% of the sample. Donors formed part of the validation cohort, which comprised about 120 subjects and was distinct from the first cohort of 670 or so subjects. The sequenced sample was PBMCs. The receptor's source is a woman aged 30 to 39 in good health and CMV-seropositive.

The DNA is as follows: TGTGCCAGCAGCGGACCCTTGGGCTATGGCTACACCTTC. Its translation is CASSGPLGYGYTF. The chain links TRBV28 with TRBJ1-2; no D gene can be assigned with confidence. The germline V gene sets CDR1 to MDHEN and CDR2 to SYDVKM. Cut back by 6 bases and 4 bases, the V and J ends lie 12 bases apart. Including the terminal cysteine and phenylalanine, the CDR3 comprises 13 residues. Only the CDR3 portion is preserved as DNA: 39 bases, with reading frame beginning at the first base.